These T cell receptor beta chains were read from a single sample in a study of lymphopenia after photon versus proton radiotherapy. Sequencing used immunoSEQ multiplex PCR; TCRdb keeps in-frame clones, though not all of them. The data hold approximately 58,000 clones, with around four fifths observed a single time. The sequences come from peripheral blood, collected from a patient treated with photon-based radiotherapy. These receptors originate from a man aged 50-59 years with gastric cancer. The CDR3 runs from the conserved cysteine through the conserved F or W. Fields, in order: J gene, D gene, clone size, V gene, CDR3 DNA, CDR3 protein. D genes are given only for firm matches. Clone size is given for some rows only: seen once, a few or many times, or a class if the clone is expanded.

>TRBJ1-1|NA|few|TRBV28
TGTGCCAGCAGAACGGGGTCGTCTGAAGCTTTCTTT
CASRTGSSEAFF
>TRBJ1-1|TRBD1|NA|TRBV6-1
TGTGCCAGCGACAGGGTGAACACTGAAGCTTTCTTT
CASDRVNTEAFF
>TRBJ2-3|TRBD2|NA|TRBV28
TGTGCCAGCAGTTCCCCCTATCAACTAGCGGGCACAGATACGCAGTATTTT
CASSSPYQLAGTDTQYF
>TRBJ2-1|NA|NA|TRBV27
TGTGCCAGCAGTTTGATTGGGGGCGCTGAGCAGTTCTTC
CASSLIGGAEQFF
>TRBJ1-1|NA|NA|TRBV19
TGTGCCAGTAGTAACCCAGGGAAAGTCACTGAAGCTTTCTTT
CASSNPGKVTEAFF
>TRBJ2-3|TRBD1|few|TRBV10-3
TGTGCCATCAGCGGTTTCAGGGGGCAGACAGATACGCAGTATTTT
CAISGFRGQTDTQYF
>TRBJ2-1|NA|NA|TRBV7-2
TGTGCCAGCAGCTCATACCTGGGTGAGCAGTTCTTC
CASSSYLGEQFF
>TRBJ1-1|NA|NA|TRBV12-5
TGTGCTAGTGGTTTGGGGCAGGGGAACACTGAAGCTTTCTTT
CASGLGQGNTEAFF
>TRBJ2-3|TRBD2|once|TRBV7-2
TGTGCCAGCAGTCGAGAAAGCGGGAGGGCGACAGATACGCAGTATTTT
CASSRESGRATDTQYF
>TRBJ1-1|NA|NA|TRBV7-2
TGTGCCAGCAGCTTTGGGGGAGGCACTGAAGCTTTCTTT
CASSFGGGTEAFF
>TRBJ2-7|TRBD1|NA|TRBV19
TGTGCCAGTGGGGACGTGGGACAGGGGGAATACGAGCAGTACTTC
CASGDVGQGEYEQYF